This T cell receptor beta chain was recorded in a study of OX40 agonist ivuxolimab in advanced cancers. Study-wide context: Ivuxolimab was delivered to patients intravenously every 2 weeks at doses spanning 0.01 to 10 mg/kg. Study observations and caveats: The investigators did not determine what antigen specificity the expanded peripheral T cells had. More expanded clones were seen, on average, in CD8+ T cells than in CD4+. Certain nonresponders likewise exhibited a low normalized T-cell clonal expansion.

Only in-frame clones appear in the TCRdb table, and some are missing; sequencing was by immunoSEQ multiplex PCR. Among some 74,000 clones listed, roughly 91% were seen once. The CDR3 loop spans 13 amino acids. Germline CDR1 and CDR2: GTSNPN and SVGIG (reference sequence). The V segment lost 5 bases and the J segment 10 bases; nucleotides outside the gene matches: 6. Concerning this clone: Its antigen is unidentified.

Sequenced here: CD4+ or CD8+ T cells sorted from blood, sampled in a trial of the OX40 agonist ivuxolimab. This TCR came from an adult with an advanced solid tumor such as melanoma, head and neck, liver or kidney cancer. The chain employs TRBV30 and TRBJ1-6, with 9 nucleotides matching TRBD1. CDR3 sequence: CAWQTGGGSPLHF. In DNA, the CDR3 is TGTGCCTGGCAAACAGGGGGCGGCTCACCCCTCCACTTT.